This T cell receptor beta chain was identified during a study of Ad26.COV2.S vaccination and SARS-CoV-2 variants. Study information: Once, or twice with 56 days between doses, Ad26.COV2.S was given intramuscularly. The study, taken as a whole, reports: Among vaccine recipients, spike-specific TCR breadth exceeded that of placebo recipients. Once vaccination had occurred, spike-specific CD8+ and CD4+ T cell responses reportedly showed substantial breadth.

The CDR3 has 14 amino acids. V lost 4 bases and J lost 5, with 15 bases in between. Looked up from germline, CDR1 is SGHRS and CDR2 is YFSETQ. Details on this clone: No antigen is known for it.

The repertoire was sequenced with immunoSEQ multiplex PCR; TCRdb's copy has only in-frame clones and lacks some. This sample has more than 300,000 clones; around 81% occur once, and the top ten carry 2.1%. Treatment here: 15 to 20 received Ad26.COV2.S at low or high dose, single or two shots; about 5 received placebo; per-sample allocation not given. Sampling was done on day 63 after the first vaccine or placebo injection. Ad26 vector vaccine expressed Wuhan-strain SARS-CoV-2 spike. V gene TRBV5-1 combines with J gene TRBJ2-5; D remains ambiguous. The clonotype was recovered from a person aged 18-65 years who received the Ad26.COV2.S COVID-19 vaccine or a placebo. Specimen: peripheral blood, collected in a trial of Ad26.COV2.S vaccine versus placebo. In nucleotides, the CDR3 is TGCGCCAGCAGCCCCCGGGCCCAAGGGGAGACCCAGTACTTC. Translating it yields CASSPRAQGETQYF.